Many counts were recorded for the clone carrying this T cell receptor beta chain. What it binds is unknown. Via MiXCR, TCRdb re-called the PCR reads, giving one row per CDR3 protein. The data show some 40,000 distinct CDR3 sequences, roughly 20% seen once. Sorting was used to obtain naive CD8 T cells (CD8+CD4-CCR7+CD45RA+). The entry originates in a study of molecular identifiers for immune sequencing clone quantification. Study-level results: In a background of under 1.3 million naive cells, spiked Jurkat TCR RNA from one cell was reportedly detectable. The study found clones above 20 RNA copies held over 98% of effector molecules and under 1% in naive cells.

This CDR3 has 12 amino acids. Germline V gene sequence: CDR1 SEHNR, CDR2 FQNEAQ (reference sequence). The V and J ends lost 3 bases and 8 bases respectively, with 8 bases between them. V gene TRBV7-9 combines with J gene TRBJ2-1; the D gene is possibly TRBD2 (5 bases). The receptor's source is a human donor in good health. Some libraries in this study had Jurkat cell RNA spiked in. Sequencing was carried out using naive CD8+ T cells from blood, with Jurkat cell RNA spiked in. Subset reported: FACS-sorted CD8+CD4-CCR7+CD45RA+ naive T cells. CDR3 residues: CASSFFGDEQFF. The DNA for the CDR3 is TGTGCCAGCAGCTTCTTCGGGGATGAGCAGTTCTTC.